Reported below is one TCR beta chain. The protocol was immunoSEQ multiplex PCR, while the TCRdb copy is restricted to in-frame clones and leaves out a portion. The table lists 380,000 or so clones, more than 80% of them singletons, with 1.2% in the top ten. This sample was taken from a study of blood T cell repertoires in COVID-19. This CDR3 is built from 15 residues. Germline CDR1 and CDR2: SQVTM and ANQGSEA. The trim removed 4 bases at V and 3 bases at J, leaving 8 bases unmatched. The source of this sequence is a man in his forties with acute or convalescent COVID-19. What was sequenced was peripheral blood. The rearrangement joins TRBV29-1 to TRBJ2-7, with 11 positions matching TRBD2. Here the CDR3 reads CSVGAGTSGGYEQYF. In nucleotides, the CDR3 is TGCAGCGTTGGGGCCGGGACTAGCGGCGGCTACGAGCAGTACTTC.